Following are 29 T cell receptor beta chains from one sample sequenced in a study of control samples from healthy donors and cancer patients. TCRdb's table, derived via immunoSEQ multiplex PCR, lists solely in-frame clones and lacks some. The sample contains about 34,000 clones, about 88% of which appear only once. Input material: PBMCs. These receptors came from a woman between 40 and 50 years old with lung cancer.

This clone was picked up one time. V and J are TRBV18 and TRBJ1-4; the D is unclear. The CDR3 runs 13 residues. Per the germline V gene, CDR1 is KGHSH and CDR2 is LQKENI. Between the trimmed V and J ends, which lost 2 bases and 4 bases, there was a span of 5 bases. The CDR3 sequence: CASSPVYNEKLFF. In nucleotides, the CDR3 is TGTGCCAGCTCACCAGTTTATAATGAAAAACTGTTTTTT. The whole variable domain, filled in from reference TRBV18 and TRBJ1-4, reads NAGVMQNPRHLVRRRGQEARLRCSPMKGHSHVYWYRQLPEEGLKFMVYLQKENIIDESGMPKERFSAEFPKEGPSILRIQQVVRGDSAAYFCASSPVYNEKLFFGSGTQLSVL.

The chain has TRBV6-5 and TRBJ2-5; TRBD1 agrees at 8 bases. The V gene's germline CDR1 is MNHEY and CDR2 SVGAGI. This CDR3 is 14 amino acids long. V lost 6 bases, J lost 3 bases, and 6 bases stayed unmatched. In nucleotides, the CDR3 is TGTGCCAGCAGCCTGACAGGGGTTAAAGAGACCCAGTACTTC. This sequence encodes CASSLTGVKETQYF.

This sequence joins TRBV6-6 and TRBJ1-2; D unresolved. V was pared by 4 bases and J by 11 bases, with 11 bases between. The CDR3 consists of 11 residues. Germline V gives CDR1 MNHNY, CDR2 SVGAGI (reference sequence). CDR3 sequence reads: CASSSLEEYTF. The DNA for the CDR3 is TGTGCCAGCAGTTCCCTAGAAGAGTACACCTTC.

This clone has only one observation. The V gene is TRBV28, the J gene TRBJ1-6; 8 bases are shared with TRBD1. V was clipped by 5 bases and J by 0 bases; unmatched bases: 6. The CDR3 totals 17 residues. Germline CDR1 MDHEN, CDR2 SYDVKM. The CDR3 sequence: CASSGGQESSYNSPLHF. Written as DNA, the CDR3 is TGTGCCAGCAGTGGGGGACAGGAGAGCTCCTATAATTCACCCCTCCACTTT.

This sequence joins TRBV11-2 and TRBJ1-1; D unresolved. The CDR3 is 14 residues long. Trimming cost V 0 bases and J 5 bases, with 10 bases left between them. CDR1 is SGHAT and CDR2 is FQNNGV in the germline V gene. The CDR3 DNA reads as TGTGCCAGCAGCTTAGAGGGGAGAACAACTGAAGCTTTCTTT. This gives the protein CASSLEGRTTEAFF. Full variable domain (remainder filled in from reference TRBV11-2 and TRBJ1-1): EAGVAQSPRYKIIEKRQSVAFWCNPISGHATLYWYQQILGQGPKLLIQFQNNGVVDDSQLPKDRFSAERLKGVDSTLKIQPAKLEDSAVYLCASSLEGRTTEAFFGQGTRLTVV.

This chain joins TRBV28 and TRBJ1-1; 8 bases align to TRBD1. This CDR3 region has 16 residues. Germline V gene sequence: CDR1 MDHEN, CDR2 SYDVKM. With 11 bases clipped from V and 6 bases from J, the junction kept 20 bases outside the gene matches. The CDR3 loop reads CAALSLRKGQVAEAFF. Here the CDR3 DNA reads TGTGCCGCCCTTTCCCTAAGGAAGGGACAGGTTGCTGAAGCTTTCTTT.

The chain couples TRBV27 to TRBJ1-1; 7 positions agree with TRBD1. The CDR3 runs to 15 residues. Trimming took 2 bases from V and 3 from J; bases not matched to a gene: 6. In germline, CDR1 is MNHEY, CDR2 SMNVEV (reference sequence). The CDR3 here is CASSLQRGGDTEAFF. The CDR3 nucleotides are TGTGCCAGCAGTTTACAAAGAGGGGGCGACACTGAAGCTTTCTTT.

The genes are TRBV9 and TRBJ2-3; the D call may be TRBD1 or TRBD2 (6 bases each). This CDR3 has 15 amino acids. V was pared by 2 bases and J by 0 bases, with 10 bases between. Germline assignment: CDR1 SGDLS and CDR2 YYNGEE. As DNA, the CDR3 is TGTGCCAGCAGCGTGGGGGGCTTTAGCACAGATACGCAGTATTTT. It codes for CASSVGGFSTDTQYF.

The genes are TRBV7-8 and TRBJ1-3, with D perhaps TRBD1 (5 bases). Germline CDR1 SGHVS, CDR2 FQNEAQ. The CDR3 sequence is 15 residues long. V gave up 1 base and J gave up 1 base, with 8 bases separating them. The CDR3 region has the DNA TGTGCCAGCAGCTTAGAGGCAGGGTCTGGAAACACCATATATTTT. Its translation: CASSLEAGSGNTIYF.

The rearrangement links TRBV29-1 to TRBJ2-2; D is undetermined. Trimming left V 4 bases short and J 1 base short, with 7 bases between. This CDR3 spans 13 amino acids. CDR1 is SQVTM, CDR2 ANQGSEA, per germline. The chain's CDR3 is CSVGPRNTGELFF. The CDR3 DNA sequence: TGCAGCGTTGGGCCCCGGAACACCGGGGAGCTGTTTTTT.

V is TRBV11-2 and J is TRBJ1-5; D ambiguous. Between the trimmed V and J ends, which lost 0 bases and 5 bases, there was a span of 5 bases. The CDR3 is 13 amino acids. The V gene's germline CDR1 is SGHAT and CDR2 FQNNGV. The CDR3, as DNA: TGTGCCAGCAGCTTAGATGGTGATCAGCCCCAGCATTTT. Translated, it gives CASSLDGDQPQHF.

The chain links TRBV7-2 to TRBJ2-5; D gene unclear. This CDR3 region has 14 residues. The ends were cut back, 1 base at V and 6 bases at J, with 12 bases in the middle. Germline-derived CDR1 and CDR2 are SGHTA and FQGNSA. The CDR3 loop is CASSLDSRQKTQYF. The CDR3 DNA follows: TGTGCCAGCAGCTTAGACTCCAGGCAGAAGACCCAGTACTTC.

This chain joins TRBV19 and TRBJ1-6, with 7 bases identical to TRBD1. Trimming took 5 bases from V and 2 from J; bases not matched to a gene: 3. Germline V lookup: CDR1 LNHDA, CDR2 SQIVND (reference sequence). The CDR3 loop spans 15 amino acids. The CDR3, as DNA: TGTGCCAGTAGTGGGGGGACAGCCTATAATTCACCCCTCCACTTT. It specifies CASSGGTAYNSPLHF.

This chain connects TRBV9 to TRBJ2-1; no clear D gene. The V gene's germline CDR1 is SGDLS and CDR2 YYNGEE. The CDR3 length is 13 residues. The V gene lost 4 bases and the J gene lost 8 bases, with 13 bases spanning the gap. The CDR3 spells CASSPRSSYEQFF. CDR3 coding DNA: TGTGCCAGCAGCCCACGGAGTTCGTATGAGCAGTTCTTC.

This clone was counted only a few times. This rearrangement joins TRBV19 to TRBJ1-4, with D hard to call. The V end was cut by 6 bases, the J end by 2 bases, with 13 bases between. The CDR3 extends over 15 amino acids. Looked up from germline, CDR1 is LNHDA and CDR2 is SQIVND (reference sequence). CDR3 protein: CASRLTPTTNEKLFF. CDR3 DNA: TGTGCCAGTAGACTAACCCCGACGACTAATGAAAAACTGTTTTTT.

This rearrangement joins TRBV2 to TRBJ2-1; no firm D call. Germline loops: CDR1 SNHLY, CDR2 FYNNEI. The V gene lost 1 base and the J gene lost 8 bases, with 12 bases spanning the gap. There are 14 residues in the CDR3. This chain's CDR3 is CASSEGKKEDEQFF. The CDR3 region has the DNA TGTGCCAGCAGTGAAGGGAAAAAAGAGGATGAGCAGTTCTTC.

The chain combines TRBV5-1 with TRBJ2-7, with 9 nucleotides matching TRBD2. CDR3 length: 16 amino acids. Germline CDR1 reads SGHRS; CDR2 reads YFSETQ. The V and J ends lost 3 bases and 3 bases, in that order; junction bases with no gene match: 10. As DNA, the CDR3 is TGCGCCAGCAGCTACGACTCTAGCGGGGACAACTACGAGCAGTACTTC. As protein: CASSYDSSGDNYEQYF.

This chain connects TRBV6-5 to TRBJ2-3; D gene ambiguous. Trimming took 2 bases from V and 4 from J, leaving 10 bases between them. This CDR3 region has 14 residues. Germline CDR1 is MNHEY and CDR2 is SVGAGI. CDR3 protein: CASSYGRGADTQYF. CDR3 DNA: TGTGCCAGCAGTTACGGGCGAGGCGCAGATACGCAGTATTTT.

The CDR3 DNA reads TGTGCCAGCAGCATCAGCCGGGGGGCCCAAGAGACCCAGTACTTC. It yields the protein CASSISRGAQETQYF. This chain links TRBV7-2 with TRBJ2-5; weak D call: TRBD2 (7 bases). This CDR3 contains 15 residues. Trimming removed 5 bases from V and 1 base from J, with 14 bases in between. Germline V gene lookup returns CDR1 SGHTA and CDR2 FQGNSA.

CDR3 region: CSVRQGAMNTEAFF. In nucleotides, the CDR3 is TGCAGCGTTCGACAGGGGGCCATGAACACTGAAGCTTTCTTT. The J gene is TRBJ1-1, the V gene TRBV29-1; the match to TRBD1 covers 10 bases. The CDR3 loop spans 14 amino acids. Per germline, CDR1 SQVTM and CDR2 ANQGSEA. With 5 bases clipped from V and 0 bases from J, the junction kept 3 bases outside the gene matches. The variable domain in full, completed from reference TRBV29-1 and TRBJ1-1, reads SAVISQKPSRDICQRGTSLTIQCQVDSQVTMMFWYRQQPGQSLTLIATANQGSEATYESGFVIDKFPISRPNLTFSTLTVSNMSPEDSSIYLCSVRQGAMNTEAFFGQGTRLTVV.

V is TRBV30 and J is TRBJ1-2; 7 positions match TRBD1. In germline, CDR1 is GTSNPN, CDR2 SVGIG (reference sequence). This CDR3 comprises 15 residues. V lost 0 bases to trimming and J lost 0 bases; unmatched junction nucleotides: 4. CDR3: CAWSVLTGANYGYTF. In DNA, the CDR3 is TGTGCCTGGAGTGTACTTACAGGGGCTAACTATGGCTACACCTTC.

The gene calls are TRBV7-2 and TRBJ1-6; D call uncertain. Trimming shortened V by 0 bases and J by 14 bases, and 8 bases separated the two germline ends. Germline V gene lookup returns CDR1 SGHTA and CDR2 FQGNSA. CDR3 length equals 12 residues. The CDR3 sequence: CASSLASGTLHF. CDR3 bases: TGTGCCAGCAGCTTAGCCAGTGGAACCCTCCACTTT.

The chain combines TRBV4-1 with TRBJ2-3, with TRBD1 matching over 8 bases. Unmatched junction bases numbered 7, after V lost 5 bases and J lost 0 bases. The germline gives CDR1 MGHRA, CDR2 YSYEKL. This CDR3 has 16 amino acids. This CDR3 is CASSSQGARSTDTQYF. DNA for the CDR3: TGCGCCAGCAGCTCGCAGGGGGCCCGGAGCACAGATACGCAGTATTTT.

The chain employs TRBV6-5 and TRBJ1-2, with unresolved D. CDR1 and CDR2 from the germline V gene are MNHEY and SVGAGI. V lost 6 bases to trimming and J lost 6 bases, with 14 bases between them. The CDR3 runs 13 residues. DNA for the CDR3: TGTGCCAGCAGCTTTCCCGAGGCGAATGGCTACACCTTC. Translating gives CASSFPEANGYTF.

This clone was detected only once. V gene TRBV6-5 combines with J gene TRBJ2-1; TRBD1 aligns across 7 bases. V shed 5 bases, J shed 0 bases, and the junction held 4 bases outside the gene matches. The CDR3 has 15 residues. Germline loops: CDR1 MNHEY, CDR2 SVGAGI. DNA for the CDR3: TGTGCCAGCAGTCCGACAGGGAGCTCCTACAATGAGCAGTTCTTC. Its protein is CASSPTGSSYNEQFF.

The CDR3, as DNA: TGTGCCAGCAGTGTACCGGCCGGAAACACCATATATTTT. Translating gives CASSVPAGNTIYF. V and J are TRBV25-1 and TRBJ1-3; D not certain. The CDR3 covers 13 residues. Between the trimmed V and J ends, which lost 4 bases and 4 bases, there was a span of 8 bases. Looked up from germline, CDR1 is MGHDK and CDR2 is SYGVNS.

V and J are TRBV25-1 and TRBJ2-7; 9 nucleotides match TRBD1. CDR3 length: 15 residues. Germline CDR1 and CDR2: MGHDK and SYGVNS. The V and J ends lost 3 bases and 5 bases, in that order; junction bases with no gene match: 8. The CDR3 loop is CASSDRTGVSHEQYF. DNA for the CDR3: TGTGCCAGCAGTGACAGGACAGGGGTAAGCCACGAGCAGTACTTC.

The chain couples TRBV5-1 to TRBJ1-1; D remains unclear. The CDR3 length is 14 residues. V was clipped by 0 bases and J by 2 bases, with 8 bases between them. Looked up from germline, CDR1 is SGHRS and CDR2 is YFSETQ. The chain's CDR3 is CASSLALSNTEAFF. The CDR3 DNA reads as TGCGCCAGCAGCTTGGCCCTCAGCAACACTGAAGCTTTCTTT.

This clone was recorded a few times. This rearrangement joins TRBV7-9 to TRBJ2-2; D gene ambiguous. Germline V gene sequence: CDR1 SEHNR, CDR2 FQNEAQ (reference sequence). Trimming cost V 5 bases and J 4 bases, with 8 bases left between them. The CDR3 runs to 13 residues. The CDR3 loop is CASSAPSTGELFF. The CDR3 bases are TGTGCCAGCAGCGCCCCCTCCACCGGGGAGCTGTTTTTT.